The table lists the clone carrying this TCR beta chain with a count of one. The antigen is unknown. Measured with immunoSEQ multiplex PCR; TCRdb has only the in-frame clones, and not every one. This sample has around 87,000 clones; approximately 91% occur once, and the top ten carry 22%. The sample belongs to a study of T cell responses to AZD1222 COVID-19 vaccine. The CDR3 is 12 residues long. Per germline, CDR1 MNHEY and CDR2 SVGAGI. The V gene lost 7 bases and the J gene lost 5 bases, with 11 bases spanning the gap. Study results and caveats: Increases in Spike-specific TCR breadth and depth were seen after two AZD1222 doses. The study identified only six AZD1222 recipients as seropositive at baseline.

The sequences come from peripheral blood, collected on day 0 of AZD1222 vaccination. The clonotype was recovered from an adult in good health. The chain recombines TRBV6-5 with TRBJ1-2, with no clear D. CDR3 nucleotide sequence: TGTGCCAGCACCGAGTGGAGGTATGGCTACACCTTC. Its translation: CASTEWRYGYTF.